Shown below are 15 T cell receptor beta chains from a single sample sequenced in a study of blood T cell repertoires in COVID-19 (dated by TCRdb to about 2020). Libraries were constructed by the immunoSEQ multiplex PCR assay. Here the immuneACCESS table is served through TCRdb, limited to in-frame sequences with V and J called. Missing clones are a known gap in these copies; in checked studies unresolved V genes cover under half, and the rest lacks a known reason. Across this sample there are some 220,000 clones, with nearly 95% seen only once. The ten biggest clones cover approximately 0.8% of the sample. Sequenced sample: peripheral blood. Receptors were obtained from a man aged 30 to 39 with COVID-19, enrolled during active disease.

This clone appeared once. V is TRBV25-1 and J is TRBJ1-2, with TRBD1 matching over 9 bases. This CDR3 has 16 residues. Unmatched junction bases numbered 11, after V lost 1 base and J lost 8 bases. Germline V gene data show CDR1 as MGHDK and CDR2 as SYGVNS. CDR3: CASSESGSDRGIGYTF. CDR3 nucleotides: TGTGCCAGCAGTGAATCGGGTAGTGACAGGGGGATCGGCTACACCTTC.

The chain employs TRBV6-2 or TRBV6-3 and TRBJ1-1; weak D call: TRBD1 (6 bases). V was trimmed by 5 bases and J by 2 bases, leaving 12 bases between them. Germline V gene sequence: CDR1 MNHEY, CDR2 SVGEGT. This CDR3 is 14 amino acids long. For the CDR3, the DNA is TGTGCCAGCAGTGAGGGACACCTTAACACTGAAGCTTTCTTT. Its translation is CASSEGHLNTEAFF.

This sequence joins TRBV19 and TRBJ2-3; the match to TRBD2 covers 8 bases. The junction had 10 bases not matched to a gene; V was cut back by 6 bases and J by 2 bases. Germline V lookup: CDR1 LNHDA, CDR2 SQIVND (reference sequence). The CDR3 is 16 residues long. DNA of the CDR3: TGTGCCAGTAGCCTCCGGGGGGGGGACATCACAGATACGCAGTATTTT. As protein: CASSLRGGDITDTQYF.

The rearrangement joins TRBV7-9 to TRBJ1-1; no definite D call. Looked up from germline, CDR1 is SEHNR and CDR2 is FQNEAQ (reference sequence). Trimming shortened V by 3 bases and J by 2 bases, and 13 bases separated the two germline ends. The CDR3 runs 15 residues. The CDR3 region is CASSLPTTSNTEAFF. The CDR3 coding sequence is TGTGCCAGCAGCTTGCCGACAACCTCAAACACTGAAGCTTTCTTT.

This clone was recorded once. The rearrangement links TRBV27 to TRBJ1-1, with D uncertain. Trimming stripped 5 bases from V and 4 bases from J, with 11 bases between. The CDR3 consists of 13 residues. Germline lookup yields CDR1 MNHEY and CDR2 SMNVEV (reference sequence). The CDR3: CASSAVWSTEAFF. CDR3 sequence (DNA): TGTGCCAGCAGTGCAGTTTGGAGCACTGAAGCTTTCTTT.

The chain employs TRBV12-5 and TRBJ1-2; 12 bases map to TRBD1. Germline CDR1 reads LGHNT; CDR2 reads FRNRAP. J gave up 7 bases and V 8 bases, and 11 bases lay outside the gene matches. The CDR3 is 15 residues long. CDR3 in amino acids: CASRFWDRGRGGYTF. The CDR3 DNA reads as TGTGCTAGTCGGTTTTGGGACAGGGGGCGGGGTGGCTACACCTTC.

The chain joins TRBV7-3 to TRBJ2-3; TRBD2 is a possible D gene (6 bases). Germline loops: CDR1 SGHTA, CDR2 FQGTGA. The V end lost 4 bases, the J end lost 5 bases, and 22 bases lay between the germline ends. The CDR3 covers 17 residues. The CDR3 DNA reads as TGTGCCAGCAGCTCCGGGTCCGGCGGGATATTAGGAGATACGCAGTATTTT. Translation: CASSSGSGGILGDTQYF.

This CDR3 reads CASSKTSGGSASTDTQYF. The DNA for the CDR3 is TGCGCCAGCAGTAAAACTAGCGGGGGGAGCGCTAGCACAGATACGCAGTATTTT. J is TRBJ2-3 and V is TRBV5-1, with 12 bases aligning to TRBD2. The V gene end was trimmed by 5 bases and the J gene end by 0 bases; junction bases not matched to a gene: 10. The CDR3 has 18 amino acids. Germline V gene lookup returns CDR1 SGHRS and CDR2 YFSETQ.

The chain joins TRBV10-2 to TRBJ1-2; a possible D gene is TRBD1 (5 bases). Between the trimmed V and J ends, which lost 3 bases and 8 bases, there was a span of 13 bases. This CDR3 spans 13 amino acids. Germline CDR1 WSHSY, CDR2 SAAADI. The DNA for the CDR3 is TGCGCCAGCAGTGAAGCGCAGGGCGGCGGCTACACCTTC. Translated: CASSEAQGGGYTF.

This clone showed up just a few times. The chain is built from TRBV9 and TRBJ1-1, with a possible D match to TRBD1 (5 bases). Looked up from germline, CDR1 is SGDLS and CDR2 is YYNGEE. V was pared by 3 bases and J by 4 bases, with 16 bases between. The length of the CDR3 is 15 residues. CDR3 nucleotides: TGTGCCAGCAGCGGCGTAGGTGCCCAGGGCACTGAAGCTTTCTTT. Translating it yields CASSGVGAQGTEAFF.

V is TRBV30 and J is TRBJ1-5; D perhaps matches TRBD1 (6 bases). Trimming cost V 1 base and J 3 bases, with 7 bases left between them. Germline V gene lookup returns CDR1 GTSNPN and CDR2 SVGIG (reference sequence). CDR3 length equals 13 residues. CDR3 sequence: CAWSGTDNQPQHF. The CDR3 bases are TGTGCCTGGAGTGGGACAGACAATCAGCCCCAGCATTTT. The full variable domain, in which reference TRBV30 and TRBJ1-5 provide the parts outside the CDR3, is SQTIHQWPATLVQPVGSPLSLECTVEGTSNPNLYWYRQAAGRGLQLLFYSVGIGQISSEVPQNLSASRPQDRQFILSSKKLLLSDSGFYLCAWSGTDNQPQHFGDGTRLSIL.

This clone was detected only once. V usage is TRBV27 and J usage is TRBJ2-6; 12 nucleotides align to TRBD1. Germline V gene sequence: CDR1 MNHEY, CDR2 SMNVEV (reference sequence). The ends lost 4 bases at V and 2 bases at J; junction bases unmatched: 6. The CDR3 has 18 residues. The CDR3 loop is CASSYLGDRGPGANVLTF. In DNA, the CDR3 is TGTGCCAGCAGTTATTTAGGGGACAGGGGGCCTGGGGCCAACGTCCTGACTTTC. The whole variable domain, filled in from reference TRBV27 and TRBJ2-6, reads EAQVTQNPRYLITVTGKKLTVTCSQNMNHEYMSWYRQDPGLGLRQIYYSMNVEVTDKGDVPEGYKVSRKEKRNFPLILESPSPNQTSLYFCASSYLGDRGPGANVLTFGAGSRLTVL.

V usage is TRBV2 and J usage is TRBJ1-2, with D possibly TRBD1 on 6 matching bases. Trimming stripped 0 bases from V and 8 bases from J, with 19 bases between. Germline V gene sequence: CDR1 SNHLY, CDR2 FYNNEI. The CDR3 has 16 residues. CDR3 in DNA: TGTGCCAGCAGTGAAGCGCTTCGGGGGGCTGGGGCAGGCTACACCTTC. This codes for CASSEALRGAGAGYTF.

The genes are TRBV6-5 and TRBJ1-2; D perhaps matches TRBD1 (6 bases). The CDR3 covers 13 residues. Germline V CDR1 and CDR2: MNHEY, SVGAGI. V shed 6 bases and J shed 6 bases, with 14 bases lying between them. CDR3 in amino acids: CASRRDITDGYTF. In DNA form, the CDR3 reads TGTGCCAGCAGGAGGGACATAACGGATGGCTACACCTTC.

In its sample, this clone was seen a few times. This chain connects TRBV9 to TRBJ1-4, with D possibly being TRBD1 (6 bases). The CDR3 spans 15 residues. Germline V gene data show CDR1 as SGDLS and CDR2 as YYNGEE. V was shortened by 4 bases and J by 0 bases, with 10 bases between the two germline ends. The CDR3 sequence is CASSPGHSTNEKLFF. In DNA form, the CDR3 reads TGTGCCAGCAGCCCGGGACACTCAACTAATGAAAAACTGTTTTTT.